This TCR beta chain was retrieved from a study of beta chain features in type 1 diabetes. General study results and limits: Shorter TCRB CDR3s, moderately but significantly so, were found in Type 1 diabetes patients in all four CD4+ subsets. Comparison showed that naive, central memory and Treg TCRB repertoires appeared more similar among patients than among healthy donors. More deletions and fewer insertions at VDJ junctions were found in patients with type 1 diabetes.

Investigators reverse transcribed all isolated RNA, so they sequenced expressed TCRB transcripts. The data were produced by immunoSEQ multiplex PCR, yet TCRdb's version contains in-frame clones alone and is incomplete. The sample lists some 280,000 clones, roughly an eighth occurring once. Researchers reported sorting CD4+ naive, central memory, regulatory and stem cell-like memory cells via CD45RO/CCR7/CD25/CD127/CD95/CD27. In regard to this clone: What it binds is unknown.

This clonotype was obtained from a man under 40 with type 1 diabetes. The sequenced sample was naive CD4+ T cells from blood.

CDR3 sequence (DNA): TGTGCCAGCAGTGAACTGGTTCTAGATCAGCCCCAGCATTTT. It specifies CASSELVLDQPQHF. The chain couples TRBV25-1 to TRBJ1-5; unclear D gene. V was cut by 2 bases and J by 5 bases, with 10 bases left in between. This CDR3 spans 14 amino acids. Germline assignment: CDR1 MGHDK and CDR2 SYGVNS.